The T cell receptor beta chain described here comes from a study of cytomegalovirus exposure and HLA in healthy donors (dated by TCRdb to about 2017). A note on the overall study: An earlier analysis of approximately 640 of the donors reported roughly 270 Gb of sequence data and some 120 million unique TCR beta sequences from some 180 million T cells. An early release that covered some 640 HLA-typed donors contained around 300 gigabases of sequencing data and roughly 84 million unique TCR sequences. Among the roughly 380 genotyped donors, roughly 80% belonged to the genetic ancestry cluster associated with self-reported Caucasian donors. The study was designed to test whether signatures of past pathogen exposure could be identified by cataloging public T cell receptors. The study used immunosequencing to profile the T cell repertoires of 666 subjects and linked those repertoires to cytomegalovirus serostatus. In addition to the first cohort of about 650 subjects, a separate validation cohort of about 120 different subjects was used. High-throughput TCR immunosequencing, statistical association of individual TCRs with disease status, and machine learning were combined to predict cytomegalovirus infection status. A later analysis re-analyzed previously published TCR beta repertoires from 500 to 700 donors and added high-resolution HLA genotyping to study TCR occurrence patterns. Rather than using new phenotypic data, the later analysis identified candidate immune exposures from TCR beta sequences and from how often those sequences occurred across donors. An earlier analysis of approximately 500 of the donors applied high-throughput TCR beta sequencing to assess whether each TCR beta V gene segment acted as functional or pseudogenic. Donor age, sex, ethnicity and CMV serostatus were compiled alongside the repertoire data. In a later genetic analysis, genome-wide SNP genotypes for about 65% of the 666 donors were used, and that subset was treated as a discovery cohort. All discovery cohort repertoires had been generated on a single sequencing platform. Class I and class II HLA loci were covered by the typing at four-digit resolution. Typing coverage varied by locus: roughly 620-640 donors for A, B, C, DRB1 and DQB1; more than 500 for DQA1; about 590 for DPA1; roughly 450 for DPB1. Because of strong linkage in the cohort, a handful of DR-DQ haplotypes were treated as single units for association and clustering. Among 300 to 450 genotyped donors of the cohort, an average of approximately 230,000 unique TCR beta nucleotide sequences were sequenced per donor, roughly 18% of them non-productive. Points the paper makes about the study in general: In a later analysis, most CMV-associated TCR beta chains were found to appear HLA-restricted, with HLA associations seemingly driven largely by CMV exposure. The 87-base-pair reads could not distinguish some IMGT-functional V segments, including TRBV6-2 and TRBV6-3, so those segments were excluded. Only TCR beta chains were sequenced in this cohort, and the absence of alpha or paired-chain data limited detectable features. When HLA alleles, especially DR and DQ, strongly co-occurred, attributing TCR associations to individual alleles was difficult. V-gene and J-gene trimming of TCR beta chains was associated with a missense DCLRE1C variant in a later genetic analysis, and the association was replicated in an independent cohort. Broadly in line with IMGT annotations, most TCR beta V segments showed up in productive rearrangements about 90% or about 30% of the time in an earlier analysis of a few hundred of the donors. Across donors, most TCR sequences were observed very rarely, whereas some public TCRs were present in many individuals. According to a later analysis, parvovirus B19, influenza, CMV and Epstein-Barr virus appeared linked to several top co-occurrence clusters. A later analysis found that TCR association rates varied across HLA loci, with DRB1 alleles showing the most associated TCRs and HLA-C alleles the fewest. Immune exposure information for the cohort was limited to CMV serostatus. Fewer than 20 rarely observed V segments, including chromosome 9 orphons, were excluded from the earlier analysis of about 600 of the donors because counts were too low. A further reported finding was that TCR beta sequences accurately predicted the HLA-A and HLA-B alleles for most subjects in the first cohort. Specific HLA alleles were associated with more than 15,000 TCR beta sequences at a false discovery rate of 0.05 in a later analysis. The classifier was reported to diagnose cytomegalovirus status with high specificity and sensitivity in both the original and validation cohorts. A later genetic analysis reported fewer N-insertions in productive TCRs among donors in an Asian-associated ancestry cluster than the approximately 670-donor mean. Correlated functional status among segregating V segments might be attributable to linkage disequilibrium, but an unknown experimental factor could not be ruled out. Roughly uniform sequencing depth across donors was assumed in presence/absence analyses, although this assumption may not hold. A cluster of highly shared sequence variants was judged likely to represent a technical artifact of the sequencing pipeline. In the study, approximately 160 TCR beta chains were listed as associated with cytomegalovirus. The authors suggested that the approach could potentially be generalized to other disease states and immunological phenotypes. Because HLA typing was unavailable for some donors at each locus, only the typed subset was used in association tests. A later analysis found that HLA-associated TCR beta chains were more clonally expanded and had lower generation probabilities than equally common non-associated chains. Three of the identified cytomegalovirus-associated TCR beta chains were confirmed in vitro to be specific for cytomegalovirus antigens.

In total, fewer than 750 healthy bone marrow donors made up the cohort. Cohort members were all nominally healthy when sampled, although unrecorded immune exposures were likely present. The donor was CMV seropositive and belonged to the group of 250 to 300 seropositive cohort members. Each donor provided a peripheral blood sample, and peripheral blood mononuclear cells were used for TCR beta sequencing. The Qiagen DNeasy Blood Extraction Kit was used to extract genomic DNA from the blood cell samples. After removal of 3 bases from V and 6 bases from J, the junction retains 6 bases not matched to a gene. For CDR1 and CDR2, the germline V gene lists LGHNA and YSLEER. Reading from cysteine to phenylalanine, the CDR3 counts 17 amino acids. The retained sequence is limited to the CDR3, 51 bases, with the frame set at the first base. Note on this clone: Its antigen remains unidentified. Per-base quality was not reported, and no clone a single base away is much larger than it.

Libraries were built with the immunoSEQ multiplex PCR assay. For the multiplex PCR, a mixture combining 60 forward primers for TCR Vbeta segments and 13 reverse primers for TCR Jbeta segments was used. A multiplex PCR assay on genomic DNA amplified the CDR3 region of rearranged TCR beta genes. The amplified TCR beta libraries were sequenced on the Illumina HiSeq System as 87-base-pair reads. As for the original processing: A later analysis counted about 80 million unique TCR beta chains across the roughly 700 repertoires, and some 11 million of these chains were shared by at least two donors. A nearest-neighbor algorithm error-corrected the raw reads and collapsed the reads into unique sequences, merging closely related sequences to remove PCR and sequencing errors. To assign V, D and J gene segments, CDR3 sequences were aligned to IMGT reference sequences. For a sequence to be retained, a match of at least six nucleotides was required to both a V gene segment and a J gene segment. A rearrangement counted as productive if the CDR3 had no stop codons and remained in frame with V and J, and every other rearrangement counted as non-productive. CDR3 was defined by IMGT convention, running from the second conserved V-encoded cysteine to the conserved J-encoded phenylalanine. The earlier analysis of more than 450 of the donors excluded sequences that lacked an unambiguous match to a single V gene segment. In an earlier analysis of several hundred of the donors, V segments were called functional above 56.7% productive rearrangements and were called segregating when the between-donor standard deviation exceeded 5%. A statistical classification framework was built for diagnosing cytomegalovirus status from the catalog of TCR beta chain sequences. V and J gene assignment, in a later analysis, came from comparing TCR nucleotide sequences with IMGT/GENE-DB human TR gene sequences. A later analysis assigned CDR3 sequences and most-parsimonious VDJ recombination scenarios with the TCRdist pipeline. In a later analysis, every TCR beta chain was defined by the combination of its CDR3 amino acid sequence and its V-gene family, and reads without a unique V-gene family were dropped. As a way to deal with suspected cross-contamination and a sequencing artifact, a later analysis dropped approximately 590 nucleotide sequences that were highly shared and had low generation probability. In a later analysis, a clonal expansion index was calculated for each public chain from normalized within-repertoire ranks of inferred template counts. Generation probabilities in a later analysis came from a VDJ recombination model fitted to out-of-frame rearrangements, and those results were checked against IGoR. Hypergeometric tests were used in a later analysis to score TCR-TCR, TCR-HLA and TCR-CMV co-occurrence, with a repertoire-size bias correction applied to the TCR pairs. In a later analysis, false discovery rates were estimated by permuting HLA or CMV assignments 20 times. In a later analysis, co-occurring TCRs were grouped using DBSCAN, with TCRdist sequence similarity added in when clustering inside HLA-allele-positive subsets. Repertoires with fewer than 30,000 or more than 120,000 public chains were left out of co-occurrence clustering, as were a handful of repertoires with anomalous nucleotide sharing. The immuneACCESS repertoire file appears here via TCRdb, limited to in-frame rearrangements. These files lack a portion of the clones; in checked studies, under half of the deficit traces to unresolved V genes, and the cause of the others is not known. Clonal size and the V and J genes are those of that table, whereas D and trimming came from the DNA. In this sample the table shows roughly 120,000 clones, around 70% of which occur a single time. Roughly 8.2% of the sample rests with the top ten.

The specimen sequenced was PBMCs. This TCR was sampled from a woman aged 40 to 55 in good health and CMV-seropositive. The chain is encoded by TRBV4-3 joined to TRBJ2-2, with 14 bases matching TRBD2. The CDR3 amino acid sequence is: CASSHGTSGGLAGELFF. The DNA sequence is TGCGCCAGCAGCCACGGGACTAGCGGGGGCTTGGCCGGGGAGCTGTTTTTT.